The TCR beta chain described here comes from a study of T cells after yellow fever vaccination. Study-wide points: Of the clonotypes, a small share occurred in both CD4 and CD8 compartments. Primary-vaccination clones mostly resurfaced post-booster (around 95% CD4, more than 80% CD8). The secondary response was weaker but peaked faster, day 5 versus 15.

Regarding this clonotype: Its antigen remains unidentified.

Germline V gene lookup returns CDR1 PRHDT and CDR2 FYEKMQ (reference sequence). Trimming left V 5 bases short and J 5 bases short, with 7 bases between. CDR3 size: 11 residues. UMIs were added to TCR cDNA along with a universal primer site when it was made by 5'RACE template switching. A single record per CDR3 protein comes from TCRdb applying MiXCR to the 5' RACE reads. The table lists more than 95,000 distinct CDR3 sequences, around 9.8% of them singletons. This rearrangement joins TRBV13 to TRBJ2-7, with D possibly being TRBD1 (6 bases). Specimen: CD8+ T cells sorted from PBMCs, collected on the day of the yellow fever booster vaccination. The TCR sequence derives from a man between 18 and 35 years old who received the YFV17D yellow fever vaccine. CDR3 nucleotide sequence: TGTGCCAGCAGCCGGACAGACGAGCAGTACTTC. This gives the protein CASSRTDEQYF. The full variable domain, its missing parts supplied by reference TRBV13 and TRBJ2-7, is AAGVIQSPRHLIKEKRETATLKCYPIPRHDTVYWYQQGPGQDPQFLISFYEKMQSDKGSIPDRFSAQQFSDYHSELNMSSLELGDSALYFCASSRTDEQYFGPGTRLTVT.